This TCR beta chain was obtained from a study of blood T cell repertoires in COVID-19. Recovered status in Cohort 3 required two negative PCRs, clearance, or symptom resolution. This CDR3 spans 15 amino acids. Germline V gives CDR1 SGHRS, CDR2 YFSETQ. Unmatched junction bases numbered 5, after V lost 4 bases and J lost 5 bases. Sequencing was performed with immunoSEQ multiplex PCR; in TCRdb, only in-frame clones are kept and a portion is missing. The data show about 200,000 clones, 70% to 85% seen once. This sequence joins TRBV5-1 and TRBJ2-3; 12 bases align to TRBD2. Sequencing was carried out using PBMCs or T cells enriched from blood (not recorded which). The clonotype originates from a man aged 35-49 years who had recovered from COVID-19. The CDR3 DNA reads as TGCGCCAGCAGCGAACTAGCGGGGGGTAGAGATACGCAGTATTTT. Translated, it gives CASSELAGGRDTQYF.